The entry that follows covers one T cell receptor (beta chain) sequence. The antigen it binds to is not known. Base-call qualities are not available, and no considerably larger clone is one nucleotide away. Ficoll-Paque density gradient centrifugation was the method used to isolate PBMCs. CDR1 and CDR2 were assigned from the germline V gene as ENHRY and SYGVKD. The V end gives up 4 bases and the J end 6 bases, leaving 6 bases in the junction not matched to a gene. The CDR3 covers 14 residues, taking in both the cysteine and the phenylalanine. Only the CDR3 DNA is retained, 42 bases long and in frame from the first base. These data belong to a study of T-cell memory formation after mild COVID-19 (dated by TCRdb to the early 2020s). For context, the study as a whole: TCR sequence clusters from the two donors were found to be largely donor specific. Two young, previously healthy adult volunteers, one female and one male, were included in the cohort. T-cell clones expanding and contracting after mild COVID-19 in two donors were tracked by longitudinal TCRalpha and TCRbeta repertoire sequencing. Study-wide findings and limitations: The study included only two mild cases, and larger cohorts that include severe cases with pre-infection samples were judged to be necessary. The detection of some responding clones in pre-infection memory suggests that pre-existing cross-reactive memory T cells joined the SARS-CoV-2 response. The second-wave clones that peaked on day 37 were not confirmed to be SARS-CoV-2 specific. Balanced CD4/CD8 phenotypes were observed for clones contracting from day 15 to 85, whereas a bias towards CD4+ was observed for a second wave of clones expanding from day 15 to 37. Contracting CD4+ clones appeared mostly in the CM and EM memory subsets, whereas CD8+ clones were enriched in EMRA.

The data were produced on an Illumina NovaSeq 6000. cDNA libraries for TCRalpha and TCRbeta were prepared by 5'RACE using constant-segment primers, with sample barcodes and unique molecular identifiers added. Trizol reagent was used to extract RNA from every sample. Libraries were amplified in two PCR steps, with a second sample barcode and Illumina TruSeq adapters added in the second step. Sequencing of libraries was performed on an Illumina NovaSeq with 2 x 150 bp paired-end reads. In the paper's pipeline: Reads were demultiplexed and collapsed into UMI-guided consensus sequences with migec v1.2.7. Using mixcr v2.1.11, UMI consensuses were aligned to TRA and TRB V and J templates and then assembled into clonotypes. Clonotypes were classified as expanded or contracted when called significant by both edgeR and NoisET, with noise models trained on biological replicates. For edgeR calls, a false discovery rate-adjusted p below 0.01 and a log2 fold-change threshold of 1 were applied. As an exploratory analysis of dynamics, max-normalized trajectories of the 1000 most abundant clonotypes were examined by PCA with hierarchical clustering. Each responding clone was given a CD4 or CD8 phenotype based on the CD4+ and CD8+ repertoires, which had been sequenced separately. The public reads were quality trimmed at Q25 with fastp and then assembled into clones with MiXCR by TCRdb, keeping productive beta chains. One record per CDR3 amino acid sequence lists the most common genes and DNA. TCRdb, not the original authors, processed these V and J calls. Across this sample there are approximately 430,000 distinct CDR3 sequences, with about a quarter seen only once. The top ten clonotypes cover about 12% of the sample.

This clonotype originated in an adult woman who had mild COVID-19 (a few samples of this study predate the infection). The sample titles of this study are shuffled in the database, so cell type and time point are left out; the donor was told from shared clones. Recombination linked TRBV10-3 to TRBJ1-2; 9 junctional bases match TRBD1. The sample comprised PBMCs or a T cell subset sorted from them (not recorded which). The bases read TGTGCCATCAGTGTCCGAGGACAGGGGAATGGCTACACCTTC. This gives the protein CAISVRGQGNGYTF.